These 18 T cell receptor beta chains were sequenced from one sample in a study of cytomegalovirus exposure and HLA in healthy donors. Primers for the PCR totalled 60 Vbeta and 13 Jbeta. Assay: immunoSEQ multiplex PCR; the TCRdb copy retains only in-frame clones and omits some. The sample has some 150,000 clones; the top ten hold roughly 2.5%. The sample consisted of PBMCs. The receptor source for this set is a man aged 40-49 years in good health and CMV-seronegative.

V usage is TRBV28 and J usage is TRBJ1-5; TRBD1 matches at 7 bases. V shed 2 bases, J shed 5 bases, and the junction held 12 bases outside the gene matches. Germline CDR1 is MDHEN and CDR2 is SYDVKM. This CDR3 has 17 amino acids. Written as DNA, the CDR3 is TGTGCCAGCAGTTTACTACAGGGGTTGAAAGCAGATCAGCCCCAGCATTTT. It translates to CASSLLQGLKADQPQHF.

The chain employs TRBV9 and TRBJ1-6; TRBD1 agrees at 8 bases. The trim removed 3 bases at V and 9 bases at J, leaving 5 bases unmatched. Germline lookup yields CDR1 SGDLS and CDR2 YYNGEE. This CDR3 is built from 14 residues. The CDR3 sequence is CASSAQGGGSPLHF. In DNA form, the CDR3 reads TGTGCCAGCAGCGCACAGGGGGGAGGTTCACCCCTCCACTTT.

CDR3 coding DNA: TGTGCCAGCAGCGTAGAGCCCGGTCACCCTTGGGCGGACAGGGCAAGGAACACTGAAGCTTTCTTT. Amino acid sequence: CASSVEPGHPWADRARNTEAFF. This sequence joins TRBV9 and TRBJ1-1, with 8 bases lining up with TRBD1. V was clipped by 0 bases and J by 1 base; unmatched bases: 23. CDR3 length equals 22 residues. Germline CDR1 reads SGDLS; CDR2 reads YYNGEE. Looking up the rest from reference TRBV9 and TRBJ1-1 gives the full variable domain: DSGVTQTPKHLITATGQRVTLRCSPRSGDLSVYWYQQSLDQGLQFLIQYYNGEERAKGNILERFSAQQFPDLHSELNLSSLELGDSALYFCASSVEPGHPWADRARNTEAFFGQGTRLTVV.

The V call is TRBV29-1, the J call TRBJ2-2, with 11 positions matching TRBD1. CDR3 length: 13 amino acids. The V gene's germline CDR1 is SQVTM and CDR2 ANQGSEA. J was trimmed by 6 bases and V by 3 bases; bases with no gene match: 0. The CDR3 protein is CSVEGQGAGELFF. CDR3 in DNA: TGCAGCGTTGAGGGACAGGGGGCCGGGGAGCTGTTTTTT.

V is TRBV7-3 and J is TRBJ2-7; D is unresolved. The CDR3 has 13 residues. V gave up 2 bases and J gave up 5 bases, with 10 bases separating them. Germline lookup yields CDR1 SGHTA and CDR2 FQGTGA. The CDR3 DNA sequence: TGTGCCAGCAGCTTATACAGTCAGGACGAGCAGTACTTC. This translates into CASSLYSQDEQYF.

This chain links TRBV25-1 with TRBJ2-5, with D perhaps matching TRBD2 (7 bases). V lost 10 bases and J lost 4, with 19 bases in between. The CDR3 covers 14 residues. Germline assignment: CDR1 MGHDK and CDR2 SYGVNS. The chain's CDR3 is CATQGGGVSETQYF. The CDR3 DNA follows: TGTGCCACCCAGGGCGGGGGCGTCTCAGAGACCCAGTACTTC.

The rearrangement joins TRBV11-2 to TRBJ2-3; TRBD2 might be the D (6 bases). Germline lookup yields CDR1 SGHAT and CDR2 FQNNGV. V was shortened by 3 bases and J by 9 bases, with 7 bases between the two germline ends. This CDR3 spans 11 amino acids. The CDR3 is CASSLEGTQYF. The DNA of the CDR3 is TGTGCCAGCAGCTTGGAGGGCACGCAGTATTTT.

The rearrangement links TRBV19 to TRBJ2-5; no firm D call. V was trimmed by 5 bases and J by 2 bases, leaving 6 bases between them. The CDR3 is 12 residues long. Looked up from germline, CDR1 is LNHDA and CDR2 is SQIVND (reference sequence). CDR3 loop: CASSSGQETQYF. CDR3 bases: TGTGCCAGTAGTTCAGGACAAGAGACCCAGTACTTC.

The rearrangement uses TRBV5-6 and TRBJ1-5; D is uncertain. This CDR3 spans 13 amino acids. CDR1 is SGHDT and CDR2 is YYEEEE in the germline V gene. V lost 2 bases, J lost 4 bases, and 7 bases lay in between. The CDR3 DNA follows: TGTGCCAGCAGCTTCAGTCATAATCAGCCCCAGCATTTT. Protein sequence: CASSFSHNQPQHF.

The chain links TRBV14 to TRBJ2-3; D is possibly TRBD1 (5 bases). This CDR3 comprises 16 residues. Trimming took 0 bases from V and 2 from J, leaving 12 bases between them. The germline gives CDR1 SGHDN, CDR2 FVKESK. The CDR3 protein is CASSQDDSLFTDTQYF. CDR3 DNA sequence: TGTGCCAGCAGCCAAGATGACAGTCTGTTCACAGATACGCAGTATTTT. Using reference TRBV14 and TRBJ2-3 for the parts outside the CDR3, the full variable domain is EAGVTQFPSHSVIEKGQTVTLRCDPISGHDNLYWYRRVMGKEIKFLLHFVKESKQDESGMPNNRFLAERTGGTYSTLKVQPAELEDSGVYFCASSQDDSLFTDTQYFGPGTRLTVL.

The chain recombines TRBV18 with TRBJ2-5; maybe TRBD1 (5 bases). Germline V gives CDR1 KGHSH, CDR2 LQKENI. The germline V and J ends were trimmed by 3 bases and 3 bases, with 8 bases remaining between them. This CDR3 is built from 13 residues. The CDR3 reads CASSPSREETQYF. In nucleotides, the CDR3 is TGTGCCAGCTCACCGTCCAGGGAAGAGACCCAGTACTTC.

The chain uses TRBV11-2 and TRBJ1-2; perhaps TRBD1 as D (5 bases). Deletions cut 5 bases from V and 8 bases from J, with 12 bases between. CDR1 is SGHAT and CDR2 is FQNNGV in the germline V gene. The length of the CDR3 is 12 residues. The CDR3 DNA reads TGTGCCAGCAGCCTTGACAGATCGGGCTACACCTTC. Translated, it gives CASSLDRSGYTF.

The chain recombines TRBV4-3 with TRBJ1-4; the D gene is possibly TRBD1 (5 bases). This CDR3 region has 16 residues. Between the trimmed V and J ends, which lost 0 bases and 8 bases, there was a span of 16 bases. Germline V gives CDR1 LGHNA, CDR2 YSLEER. The CDR3 loop reads CASSQDPGRGEEKLFF. CDR3 nucleotide sequence: TGCGCCAGCAGCCAAGACCCCGGGCGGGGGGAGGAAAAACTGTTTTTT.

The rearrangement links TRBV5-6 to TRBJ1-5; no reliable D call. The V end lost 0 bases, the J end lost 2 bases, and 6 bases lay between the germline ends. The V gene's germline CDR1 is SGHDT and CDR2 YYEEEE. This CDR3 contains 14 residues. CDR3 amino acids: CASSLVAGNQPQHF. In DNA form, the CDR3 reads TGTGCCAGCAGCTTGGTGGCAGGCAATCAGCCCCAGCATTTT.

The V call is TRBV5-3, the J call TRBJ1-5, with TRBD1 matching 9 bases. TRBV5-3 is noted as an ORF with a role that remains uncertain. CDR3 size: 16 residues. Unmatched junction bases numbered 3, after V lost 2 bases and J lost 0 bases. CDR3 residues: CARSFGTGNSNQPQHF. The CDR3 nucleotides read TGTGCCAGAAGCTTCGGGACAGGGAATAGCAATCAGCCCCAGCATTTT.

The V call is TRBV5-4, the J call TRBJ1-2, with 8 bases that match TRBD1. V gave up 3 bases and J gave up 11 bases; unmatched junction bases: 12. This CDR3 is 14 amino acids long. Germline values: CDR1 SGHNT, CDR2 YYREEE (reference sequence). CDR3 nucleotide sequence: TGTGCCAGCAGCTGGAGAGGGGCAGGGGGCGGGTACACCTTC. Translated: CASSWRGAGGGYTF.

The V and J genes are TRBV29-1 and TRBJ1-3; 9 bases are a match to TRBD1. Germline loops: CDR1 SQVTM, CDR2 ANQGSEA. The CDR3 spans 15 residues. Germline trimming cut 5 bases from V and 4 bases from J; bases unmatched to any gene: 9. CDR3: CSVFETGGLGNTIYF. The CDR3 coding sequence is TGCAGCGTTTTCGAGACAGGGGGTCTAGGAAACACCATATATTTT.

The V gene is TRBV5-1, the J gene TRBJ1-2; TRBD1 agrees at 8 bases. Germline V gives CDR1 SGHRS, CDR2 YFSETQ. Trimming at V came to 5 bases and at J to 8 bases, leaving 17 bases not matched to a gene. The CDR3 consists of 16 residues. The CDR3 region is CASRPGTGPKEYGYTF. DNA for the CDR3: TGCGCCAGCAGGCCCGGGACAGGCCCGAAGGAATACGGCTACACCTTC.